This T cell receptor beta chain was identified during a study of T cells after yellow fever vaccination. Germline V lookup: CDR1 LGHNT, CDR2 FRNRAP. The CDR3 has 13 residues. V dropped 1 base and J dropped 11 bases, with 9 bases sitting between them. TCRdb recomputed calls from the 5' RACE reads with MiXCR, one row per CDR3 protein. This table has about 300,000 distinct CDR3 sequences, approximately 10% appearing once. The TCR originated in a man aged 18 to 30 who received the YFV17D yellow fever vaccine. V gene TRBV12-5 combines with J gene TRBJ1-6; D unresolved. Here the sequenced sample was CD4+ T cells sorted from PBMCs, taken 5 days after the yellow fever booster vaccination. Here the CDR3 reads CASGLEVGAPLHF. In DNA form, the CDR3 reads TGTGCTAGTGGTTTGGAAGTCGGGGCACCCCTCCACTTT.